Reported below is one T cell receptor (beta chain). Its antigen is not identified. This sample is drawn from a study of CD8+CD57+ T cells in acquired aplastic anemia. Background on the study: Yields of DNA that came from sorted CD4+ and CD8+ cells averaged around 3 ug. Reads per healthy sample averaged approximately 10 million (CD4+) and 11 million to 13 million (CD8+). Regarding the study as a whole: Overlap between patients and controls comprised about 28 CD8+ CDR3 sequences.

TCR beta VDJ and CDR3 were profiled, and genomic DNA was the template. TCRdb reanalysed the reads using MiXCR and keeps one entry per CDR3 protein. Here the sample spans hundreds of thousands of distinct CDR3 sequences, 65% to 80% being singletons. V shed 10 bases and J shed 10 bases, with 22 bases lying between them. In germline, CDR1 is SGHTA, CDR2 FQGNSA. The CDR3 loop spans 13 amino acids. Input material: sorted CD4+, CD8+, or CD8+CD57+ T cells (not recorded which) from PBMCs. The clonotype originates from a human donor in good health, serving as a control. The genes are TRBV7-2 and TRBJ1-1; D gene ambiguous. CDR3 amino acids: CATSRGIDATAFF. CDR3 bases: TGTGCCACCTCACGGGGTATAGACGCTACAGCTTTCTTT.